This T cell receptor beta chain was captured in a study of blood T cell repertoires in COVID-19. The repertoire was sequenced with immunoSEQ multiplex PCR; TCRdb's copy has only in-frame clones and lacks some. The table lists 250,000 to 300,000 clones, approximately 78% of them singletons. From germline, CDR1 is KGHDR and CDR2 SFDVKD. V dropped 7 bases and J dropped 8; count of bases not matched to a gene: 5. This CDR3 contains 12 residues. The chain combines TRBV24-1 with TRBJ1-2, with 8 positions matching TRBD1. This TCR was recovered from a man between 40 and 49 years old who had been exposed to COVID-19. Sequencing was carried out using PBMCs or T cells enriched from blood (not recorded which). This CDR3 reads CATREAGGGYTF. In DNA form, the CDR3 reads TGTGCCACCAGGGAAGCAGGGGGCGGCTACACCTTC.